This TCR beta chain derives from a study of cytotoxic CD8 clonotypes in ibrutinib-treated CLL. On the study more broadly: Samples showed on average roughly 250,000 productive templates and 90,000 or so productive rearrangements.

General study findings and limits: Clonality (at baseline) was higher than in age-matched healthy donors and tracked circulating CD8+ T-cell counts. Rare overall, public clonotypes shrank or held steady under therapy. Clonality rose at ibrutinib response, held steady in sustained remission, and fell toward baseline at progression.

Trimming took 7 bases from V and 3 from J; bases not matched to a gene: 6. Germline V gene lookup returns CDR1 SGHTA and CDR2 FQGNSA. The CDR3 sequence is 13 residues long. With respect to this clone: Its cognate antigen is unknown.

Assay: immunoSEQ multiplex PCR; the TCRdb copy retains only in-frame clones and omits some. Of some 170,000 clones listed, 70% to 90% are singletons. This sample comprised PBMCs, obtained at disease progression, from a patient treated with ibrutinib. The receptor was derived from a human donor with chronic lymphocytic leukemia. V gene TRBV7-2 combines with J gene TRBJ2-7; 7 nucleotides align to TRBD1. As DNA, the CDR3 is TGTGCCAGCAAAAACAGGGGAGACTACGAGCAGTACTTC. As protein: CASKNRGDYEQYF.